The TCR beta chain under discussion was sequenced for a study of blood T cell repertoires in COVID-19. Some clones are missing from TCRdb's copy, which holds only in-frame ones; the method was immunoSEQ multiplex PCR. The sample shows 200,000 to 250,000 clones, 84% of them seen only once. The germline CDR1 and CDR2 sequences are SGDLS and YYNGEE. The CDR3 consists of 13 residues. V lost 1 base and J 1 base, leaving 5 bases between the germline ends. This TCR derives from a woman older than 75 with active or convalescent COVID-19. The chain combines TRBV9 with TRBJ1-1; D is undetermined. The source material was peripheral blood. CDR3 sequence: CASSVSGNTEAFF. Written as DNA, the CDR3 is TGTGCCAGCAGCGTATCGGGGAACACTGAAGCTTTCTTT.